Each of the 15 T cell receptor beta chains below was sequenced from the same sample in a study of blood T cell repertoires in COVID-19. Measured with immunoSEQ multiplex PCR; TCRdb has only the in-frame clones, and not every one. Of 110,000 or so clones in the sample, roughly 80% were seen once. Sequenced input: peripheral blood. The receptor set was obtained from a middle-aged woman with acute or convalescent COVID-19.

This clone was seen only once. The chain couples TRBV6-5 to TRBJ1-2, with D perhaps TRBD1 (5 bases). Germline CDR1 and CDR2: MNHEY and SVGAGI. V was trimmed by 5 bases and J by 5 bases, leaving 12 bases between them. The CDR3 sequence is 13 residues long. Written as DNA, the CDR3 is TGTGCCAGCAGTCCCGACAGCAAATATGGCTACACCTTC. It specifies CASSPDSKYGYTF.

The chain combines TRBV5-1 with TRBJ1-3; the match to TRBD1 covers 7 bases. The CDR3 length is 14 residues. V trimming: 9 bases; J trimming: 0 bases; junction bases outside the gene matches: 6. Germline V gene lookup returns CDR1 SGHRS and CDR2 YFSETQ. CDR3 bases: TGCGCCACCCGGACAGGCCCCTCTGGAAACACCATATATTTT. This gives the protein CATRTGPSGNTIYF.

This rearrangement joins TRBV7-8 to TRBJ1-1, with 9 bases that match TRBD1. V gave up 2 bases and J gave up 2 bases; unmatched junction bases: 9. CDR1 and CDR2 (germline): SGHVS, FQNEAQ. This CDR3 spans 17 amino acids. Here the CDR3 reads CASSLFWGQGGNTEAFF. Here the CDR3 DNA reads TGTGCCAGCAGCTTATTTTGGGGACAGGGCGGAAACACTGAAGCTTTCTTT.

The V and J genes are TRBV29-1 and TRBJ2-3; weak D call: TRBD1 (6 bases). Germline V CDR1 and CDR2: SQVTM, ANQGSEA. The CDR3 is made up of 14 amino acids. Trimming left V 3 bases short and J 3 bases short, with 13 bases between. CDR3 coding DNA: TGCAGCGTTGAGTTTTCAGGGGATACAGATACGCAGTATTTT. It specifies CSVEFSGDTDTQYF.

This clone has only a few counts. J is TRBJ2-5 and V is TRBV12-3 or TRBV12-4, with a weak D call TRBD1 (6 bases). The CDR3 has 13 residues. Between the trimmed V and J ends, which lost 6 bases and 5 bases, there was a span of 13 bases. The chain's CDR3 is CASSRQVSETQYF. Here the CDR3 DNA reads TGTGCCAGCAGCCGACAGGTATCGGAGACCCAGTACTTC.

Only a few counts were recorded for this clone. The rearrangement joins TRBV6-2 or TRBV6-3 to TRBJ1-1; D possibly corresponds to TRBD1 (6 bases). The V end was cut by 1 base, the J end by 5 bases, with 11 bases between. The CDR3 runs 14 residues. Germline V gene lookup returns CDR1 MNHEY and CDR2 SVGEGT. This CDR3 reads CASSYYTGKTEAFF. The CDR3 DNA is TGTGCCAGCAGTTACTACACAGGGAAGACTGAAGCTTTCTTT.

This clone turned up a few times. This chain links TRBV23-1 with TRBJ1-2; no firm D call. TRBV23-1 is an open reading frame, and its role is uncertain. The CDR3 has 13 residues. Trimming shortened V by 2 bases and J by 4 bases, and 8 bases separated the two germline ends. CDR3 sequence reads: CASSQTDTYGYTF. The CDR3 nucleotides read TGCGCCAGCAGTCAAACCGACACCTATGGCTACACCTTC.

This clone was found a few times. J is TRBJ1-3 and V is TRBV3-1 (or the pseudogene TRBV3-2); no clear D gene. Germline CDR1 LGHDT, CDR2 YNNKEL (reference sequence). The CDR3 extends over 14 amino acids. Trimming removed 3 bases from V and 2 bases from J, with 8 bases in between. CDR3 coding DNA: TGTGCCAGCAGCCATTTGTCAGCTGGAAACACCATATATTTT. Residues: CASSHLSAGNTIYF.

In its sample, this clone was seen a few times. V and J are TRBV7-8 and TRBJ2-7, with TRBD1 identical over 7 bases. The CDR3 runs to 13 residues. V lost 6 bases to trimming and J lost 6 bases; unmatched junction nucleotides: 8. Germline loops: CDR1 SGHVS, CDR2 FQNEAQ. CDR3 amino acids: CASSPGTVVEQYF. The CDR3, as DNA: TGTGCCAGCAGTCCCGGGACAGTTGTCGAGCAGTACTTC.

This chain joins TRBV25-1 and TRBJ2-3; 11 bases align to TRBD2. This CDR3 spans 16 amino acids. J was trimmed by 5 bases and V by 4 bases; bases with no gene match: 8. Germline loops: CDR1 MGHDK, CDR2 SYGVNS. CDR3 bases: TGTGCCAGCAGTGTTAGCGGGGGGGCAGGTGGAGATACGCAGTATTTT. The encoded protein is CASSVSGGAGGDTQYF.

The chain couples TRBV7-2 to TRBJ2-2; D might be TRBD1 (6 bases). CDR3 size: 15 residues. The V end was cut by 5 bases, the J end by 1 base, with 11 bases between. The germline gives CDR1 SGHTA, CDR2 FQGNSA. CDR3 sequence reads: CASSPQGWNTGELFF. CDR3 in DNA: TGTGCCAGCAGCCCACAGGGTTGGAACACCGGGGAGCTGTTTTTT.

The genes are TRBV29-1 and TRBJ2-5, with 7 bases fitting TRBD1. Germline values: CDR1 SQVTM, CDR2 ANQGSEA. Trimming removed 7 bases from V and 1 base from J; junction bases left unmatched: 3. The CDR3 has 12 residues. The CDR3 spells CSASGGQETQYF. The CDR3 coding sequence is TGCAGCGCGTCAGGGGGCCAAGAGACCCAGTACTTC.

In this sample, this clone turned up a few times. V and J are TRBV10-1 and TRBJ1-5, with TRBD1 identical over 9 bases. The CDR3 has 16 residues. V was pared by 1 base and J by 6 bases, with 7 bases of the junction left unmatched. Germline V gives CDR1 WNHNN, CDR2 SYGVQD (reference sequence). The CDR3 DNA reads as TGCGCCAGCAGTGAGTTCCCCGGGACAGGGAGTCAGCCCCAGCATTTT. It codes for CASSEFPGTGSQPQHF.

V usage is TRBV19 and J usage is TRBJ2-6, with a weak D call TRBD2 (6 bases). This CDR3 has 20 amino acids. CDR1 and CDR2 (germline): LNHDA, SQIVND (reference sequence). V lost 0 bases and J 0 bases, leaving 18 bases between the germline ends. In DNA, the CDR3 is TGTGCCAGTAGTATAGATAACCCGGGGGTCCGAAACTCTGGGGCCAACGTCCTGACTTTC. Residues: CASSIDNPGVRNSGANVLTF.

The rearrangement uses TRBV6-2 or TRBV6-3 and TRBJ2-3; 13 bases are a match to TRBD2. This CDR3 contains 19 residues. Germline trimming cut 0 bases from V and 7 bases from J; bases unmatched to any gene: 13. Germline CDR1 is MNHEY and CDR2 is SVGEGT. Here the CDR3 reads CASSYSNLGLAGLRNTQYF. The CDR3 DNA reads TGTGCCAGCAGTTACTCGAACCTGGGACTAGCGGGGCTGAGGAATACGCAGTATTTT.